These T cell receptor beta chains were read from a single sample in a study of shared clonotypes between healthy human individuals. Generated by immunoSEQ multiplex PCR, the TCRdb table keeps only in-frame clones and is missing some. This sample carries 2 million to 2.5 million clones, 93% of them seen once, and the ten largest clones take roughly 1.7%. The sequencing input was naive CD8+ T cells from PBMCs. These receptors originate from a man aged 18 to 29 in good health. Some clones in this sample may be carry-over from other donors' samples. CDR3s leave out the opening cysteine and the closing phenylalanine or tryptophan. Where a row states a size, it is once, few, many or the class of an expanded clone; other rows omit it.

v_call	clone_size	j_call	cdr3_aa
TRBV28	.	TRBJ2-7	ASSPTTGYEQY
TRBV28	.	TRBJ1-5	ASSLLWGTEPQH
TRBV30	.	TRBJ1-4	ALPDGEVGEKLF
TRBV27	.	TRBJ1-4	ASSSRGHEKLF
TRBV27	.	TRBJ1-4	ASARRGRDEKLF
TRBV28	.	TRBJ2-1	ASRLAGETNEQF
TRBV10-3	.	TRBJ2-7	AISLTAGTSRGEQY
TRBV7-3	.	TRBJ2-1	ASAPKGAYHNEQF
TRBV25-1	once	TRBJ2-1	ASSPSTSESSYNEQF
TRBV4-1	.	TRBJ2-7	ASSQVHPNPYEQY
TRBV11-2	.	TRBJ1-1	ASTLAVSGGTEAF
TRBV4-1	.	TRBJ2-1	ASSQEVGLVNHEQF
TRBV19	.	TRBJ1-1	ATQLRGLMNTEAF
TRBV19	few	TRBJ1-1	ASSLDYVEAF
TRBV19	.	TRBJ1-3	ASSMDGSSGNTIY
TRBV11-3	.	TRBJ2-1	ASSLLRGGRDEQF
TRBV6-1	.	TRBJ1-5	ASSGTEYSNQPQH
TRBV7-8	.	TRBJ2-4	ASSFEQGDIQY
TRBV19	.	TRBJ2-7	ASSMGLASYEQY
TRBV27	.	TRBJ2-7	ASSLSNGVPTFEQY
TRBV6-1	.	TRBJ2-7	ASTDPPGQY
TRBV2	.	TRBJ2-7	AISLPLRTSHEQY
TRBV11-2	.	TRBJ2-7	ASSSRVGVFSYEQY
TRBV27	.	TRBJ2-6	ASSPSVGDSGANVLT
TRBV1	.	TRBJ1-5	TSSHCQGFQPQH
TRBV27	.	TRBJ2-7	ASSLRWPSSYEQY
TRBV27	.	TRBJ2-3	ASRGLADTQY
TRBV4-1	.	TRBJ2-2	AGTNRKGNTGELF
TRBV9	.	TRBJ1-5	ASSVAGNSNQPQH
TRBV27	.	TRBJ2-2	ASSLSARSNTGELF
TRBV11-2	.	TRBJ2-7	ASSWSNLAGGNEQY
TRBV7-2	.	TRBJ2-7	ATAPVRDRMSYEQY
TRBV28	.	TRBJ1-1	ASIQPGMKNTEAF
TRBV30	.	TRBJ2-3	AWRAKRGSDTDTQY
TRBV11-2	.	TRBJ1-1	ASSLGGSPEAF
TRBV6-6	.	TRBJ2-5	ASSGGKETQY
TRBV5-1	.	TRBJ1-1	ASSSRGQATNTEAF